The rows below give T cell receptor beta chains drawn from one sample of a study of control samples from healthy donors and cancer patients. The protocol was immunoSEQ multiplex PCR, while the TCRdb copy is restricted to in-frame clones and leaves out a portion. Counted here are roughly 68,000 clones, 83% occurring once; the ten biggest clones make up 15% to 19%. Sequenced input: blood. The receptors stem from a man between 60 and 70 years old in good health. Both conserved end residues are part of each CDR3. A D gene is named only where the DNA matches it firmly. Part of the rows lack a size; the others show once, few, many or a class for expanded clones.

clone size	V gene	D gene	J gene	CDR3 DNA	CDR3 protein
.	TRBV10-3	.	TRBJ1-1	TGTGCCATGCAACAAGGACAAGATTCTGAAGCTTTCTTT	CAMQQGQDSEAFF
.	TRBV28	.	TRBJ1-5	TGTGCCAGCGGCGGGGGGGCACAGCAGCCCCAGCATTTT	CASGGGAQQPQHF
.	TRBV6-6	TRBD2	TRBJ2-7	TGTGCCAGCAGCCGACTAGCGGGAGGTGGGAACGAGCAGTACTTC	CASSRLAGGGNEQYF
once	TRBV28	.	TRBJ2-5	TGTGCCAGCAGTTTAGGGGTACAAGAGACCCAGTACTTC	CASSLGVQETQYF
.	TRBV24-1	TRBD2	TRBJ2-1	TGTGCCACCAGTGATTGGACTAGCGGGAGTAATGAGCAGTTCTTC	CATSDWTSGSNEQFF
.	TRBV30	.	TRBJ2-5	TGTGCCTGGAAGGACAGTTATCTGGAGACCCAGTACTTC	CAWKDSYLETQYF
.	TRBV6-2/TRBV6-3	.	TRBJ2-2	TGTGCCAGCAGTTCCCGCCAGGGATGGGCCGGGGAGCTGTTTTTT	CASSSRQGWAGELFF
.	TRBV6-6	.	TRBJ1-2	TGTGCCAGCAGTTCGCCGGGGGGGAACTATGGCTACACCTTC	CASSSPGGNYGYTF
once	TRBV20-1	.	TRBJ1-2	TGCAGTGCTAGTTGGCAGGGAGTTCGAAACTATGGCTACACCTTC	CSASWQGVRNYGYTF
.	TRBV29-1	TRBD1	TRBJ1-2	TGCAGCGTAGCACCGCATGGGACAGGGAGTGGCTACACCTTC	CSVAPHGTGSGYTF
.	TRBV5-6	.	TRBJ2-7	TGTGCCAGCAGTCATGCAGCCCGCTTCCCCTACGAGCAGTACTTC	CASSHAARFPYEQYF
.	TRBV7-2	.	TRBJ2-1	TGTGCCAGCAGCTTTACCTACAATGAGCAGTTCTTC	CASSFTYNEQFF
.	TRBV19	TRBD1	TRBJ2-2	TGTGCCAGTAGTGGACAGGGTGGGACCGGGGAGCTGTTTTTT	CASSGQGGTGELFF
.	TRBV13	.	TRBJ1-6	TGTGCCAGCAGCTTCCGACCGGTCTATAATTCACCCCTCCACTTT	CASSFRPVYNSPLHF
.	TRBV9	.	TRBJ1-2	TGTGCCAGCAGCCGTAGGGGAGGGGCGAACTATGGCTACACCTTC	CASSRRGGANYGYTF
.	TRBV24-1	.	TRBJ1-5	TGTGCCGCATCACATAGCAATCAGCCCCAGCATTTT	CAASHSNQPQHF
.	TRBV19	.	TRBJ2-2	TGTGCCAGTAGTATAGTTGAGGGGATGGGCACCGGGGAGCTGTTTTTT	CASSIVEGMGTGELFF
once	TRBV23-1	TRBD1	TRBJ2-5	TGCGCCAGCCCCAGCGACAGGGAAGAGACCCAGTACTTC	CASPSDREETQYF
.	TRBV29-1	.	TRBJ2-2	TGCAGCGCGCGTTGGGACCTATGGGGAGCCGGGGAGCTGTTTTTT	CSARWDLWGAGELFF
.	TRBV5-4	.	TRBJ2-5	TGTGCCAGCAGCTTTGACGCCGGAGAGACCCAGTACTTC	CASSFDAGETQYF
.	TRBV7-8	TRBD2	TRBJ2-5	TGTGCCAGCAGCTCCATGGGGACTATAACAGAGACCCAGTACTTC	CASSSMGTITETQYF
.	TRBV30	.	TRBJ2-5	TGTGCCTGGAGCCAGGGCTTACAAGAGACCCAGTACTTC	CAWSQGLQETQYF
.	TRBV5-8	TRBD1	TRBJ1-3	TGTGCCAGCAGCTATCGGACAGGGGCTGGAAACACCATATATTTT	CASSYRTGAGNTIYF
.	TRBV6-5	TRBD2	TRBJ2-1	TGTGCCAGCAGTCCCGGACTAGCGGTTTACAATGAGCAGTTCTTC	CASSPGLAVYNEQFF
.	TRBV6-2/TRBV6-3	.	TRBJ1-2	TGTGCCAGCAGCCCCCTCCAGCCCTATGGCTACACCTTC	CASSPLQPYGYTF
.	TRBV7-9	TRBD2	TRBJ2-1	TGTGCCAGCAGGAAAGCGGGAGCTGAGCAGTTCTTC	CASRKAGAEQFF
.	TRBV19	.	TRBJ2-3	TGTGCCAGTAGTATGAGGACGCGCACAGATACGCAGTATTTT	CASSMRTRTDTQYF
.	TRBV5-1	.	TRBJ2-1	TGCGCCAGCAGCACTACTAGTGGCTCCTACAATGAGCAGTTCTTC	CASSTTSGSYNEQFF
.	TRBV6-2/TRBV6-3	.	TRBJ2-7	TGTGCCAGCAGTCCCTGGGGTTACGAGCAGTACTTC	CASSPWGYEQYF
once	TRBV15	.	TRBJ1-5	TGTGCCACCAGCAGAGCCAGGACGGGGACAAGCAATCAGCCCCAGCATTTT	CATSRARTGTSNQPQHF
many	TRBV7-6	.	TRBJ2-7	TGTGCCAGCAGCCGCAATGCGGCTAACTACGAGCAGTACTTC	CASSRNAANYEQYF
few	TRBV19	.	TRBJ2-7	TGTGCCAGTAGTATTTATTCCGGGGCAGGGGCTTACGAGCAGTACTTC	CASSIYSGAGAYEQYF
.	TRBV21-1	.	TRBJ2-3	TGTGCCAGCAGCAAAGATGGCAGGGGGTGGACAGATACGCAGTATTTT	CASSKDGRGWTDTQYF
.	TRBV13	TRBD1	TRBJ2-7	TGTGCCAGCAGCTTAGGTCTAAGACAGGGGATGAAAAACGAGCAGTACTTC	CASSLGLRQGMKNEQYF
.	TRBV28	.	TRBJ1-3	TGTGCCAGCAGTTTATCCCTGGGCAGGATCTCTGGAAACACCATATATTTT	CASSLSLGRISGNTIYF
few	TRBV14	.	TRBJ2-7	TGTGCCAGCAGCCAAGAAGGGGGGGGACCTCAGAGTTACGAGCAGTACTTC	CASSQEGGGPQSYEQYF
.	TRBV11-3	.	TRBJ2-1	TGTGCCAGCAGCCGACGGACAGAGGCCACGAGTAGGAATGAGCAGTTCTTC	CASSRRTEATSRNEQFF
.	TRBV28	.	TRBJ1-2	TGTGCCAGCGGAACAGCGGGGGGGCGGATCTATGGCTACACCTTC	CASGTAGGRIYGYTF
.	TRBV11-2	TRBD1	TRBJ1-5	TGTGCCAGCAGCCCCGGGACAGGGGTCCAGCCCCAGCATTTT	CASSPGTGVQPQHF
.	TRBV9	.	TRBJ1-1	TGTGCCAGCAGCGTAGTAGTGGGATTTGGTGAAGCTTTCTTT	CASSVVVGFGEAFF
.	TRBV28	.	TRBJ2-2	TGTGCCAGCACGGGGTCAGTCGGGGAGCTGTTTTTT	CASTGSVGELFF
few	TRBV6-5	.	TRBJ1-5	TGTGCCAGCAGAGAGGGAGGATGGAATCAGCCCCAGCATTTT	CASREGGWNQPQHF
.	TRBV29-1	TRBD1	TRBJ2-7	TGCAGCGTTGGGACAGGGACTTCCTACGAGCAGTACTTC	CSVGTGTSYEQYF
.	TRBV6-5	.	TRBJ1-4	TGTGCCAGCGAAAAGGGTTCGGCAGGGGAAAAACTGTTTTTT	CASEKGSAGEKLFF